The T cell receptor (beta chain) under discussion was sequenced for a study of OX40 agonist ivuxolimab in advanced cancers. Notes on the research overall: Ivuxolimab, which targeted the costimulatory receptor OX40 (CD134), was an agonistic, fully human IgG2 monoclonal antibody. Intravenous ivuxolimab was administered to patients every 2 weeks at six dose levels: 0.01, 0.1, 0.3, 1.5, 3 and 10 mg/kg. Of the roughly 52 dose-escalation patients, hepatocellular carcinoma was present in about 20, melanoma in about 15, renal cell carcinoma in 9 and head and neck cancer in 9. The dose-escalation cohort was approximately 83% male with a mean age of about 60 years, ranging from about 23 to 85. Patients were allowed to have had prior anti-PD-1, anti-PD-L1 or anti-CTLA-4 therapy, and approximately 40% of the dose-escalation patients had previously received checkpoint inhibitors. Partial responses occurred in three dose-escalation patients: two with cutaneous melanoma and one with hepatocellular carcinoma. Peripheral TCRbeta sequencing was intended to test whether TCR sequence diversity was altered and clonal T-cell expansion was caused by ivuxolimab. The paper covers the monotherapy dose-escalation part of the phase I ivuxolimab trial, which included N ≈ 57 patients.

The table lists this clone with a count of one. Its antigen remains unidentified. No much larger clonotype is one base removed from it; base qualities were not supplied. For sequencing of the TCRbeta CDR3 region, genomic DNA was extracted from the sorted cells. The immunoSEQ Assay was used for sequencing of TCRbeta CDR3 regions. Here the immuneACCESS table is served through TCRdb, limited to in-frame sequences with V and J called. Missing clones are a known gap in these copies; in checked studies unresolved V genes cover under half, and the rest lacks a known reason. The sample records more than 45,000 clones, 80% to 90% of which are singletons. About 4.5% of the sample lies in the top ten. Broad study findings and their caveats: At doses from 0.1 to 3.0 mg/kg, clonal expansion was seen in both CD4+ and CD8+ blood T cells between baseline and week 6. In the 0.1-3.0 mg/kg groups, partial responders were among the patients with the lowest normalized peripheral clonal expansion, particularly in CD8+ T cells. After ivuxolimab, CD8+ T cells had more expanded clones than CD4+ T cells on average. Low levels of normalized T-cell clonal expansion were also seen in some patients who did not respond. The antigen specificity of the peripheral T cells that underwent clonal expansion was not determined.

The trial excluded patients who had a history of autoimmune disease or were on systemic immunosuppression. In every dose cohort, peripheral blood was drawn for TCR sequencing at baseline, cycle 4 day 1, and cycle 7 day 1. Samples were obtained from an open-label, multicenter, first-in-human phase I dose-escalation trial of ivuxolimab. The trial enrolled adults with locally advanced or metastatic head and neck squamous cell, hepatocellular, melanoma or renal cell carcinoma. CD4+ and CD8+ T cells were sorted separately from peripheral blood before TCR sequencing. From its cysteine to its phenylalanine, the CDR3 spans 15 amino acids. This entry keeps only the CDR3 DNA: 45 bases, framed from base 1. V is reduced by 4 bases and J by 4 bases, leaving a spacing of 16 bases between them. In the germline V gene (reference sequence), CDR1 corresponds to SEHNR and CDR2 to FQNEAQ.

The sequencing used CD4+ or CD8+ T cells sorted from blood, collected in a trial of the OX40 agonist ivuxolimab. This clonotype was obtained from an adult with an advanced solid tumor such as melanoma, head and neck, liver or kidney cancer. Here the chain combines TRBV7-9 and TRBJ2-5; a weak D assignment points to TRBD1 (5 bases agree). The DNA sequence reads TGTGCCAGCAGCTCGGGTATAGAACAGGCAGAGACCCAGTACTTC. This codes for CASSSGIEQAETQYF. Outside the CDR3, residues come from the reference TRBV7-9 and TRBJ2-5 proteins, so the full variable domain is: DTGVSQNPRHKITKRGQNVTFRCDPISEHNRLYWYRQTLGQGPEFLTYFQNEAQLEKSRLLSDRFSAERPKGSFSTLEIQRTEQGDSAMYLCASSSGIEQAETQYFGPGTRLLVL.